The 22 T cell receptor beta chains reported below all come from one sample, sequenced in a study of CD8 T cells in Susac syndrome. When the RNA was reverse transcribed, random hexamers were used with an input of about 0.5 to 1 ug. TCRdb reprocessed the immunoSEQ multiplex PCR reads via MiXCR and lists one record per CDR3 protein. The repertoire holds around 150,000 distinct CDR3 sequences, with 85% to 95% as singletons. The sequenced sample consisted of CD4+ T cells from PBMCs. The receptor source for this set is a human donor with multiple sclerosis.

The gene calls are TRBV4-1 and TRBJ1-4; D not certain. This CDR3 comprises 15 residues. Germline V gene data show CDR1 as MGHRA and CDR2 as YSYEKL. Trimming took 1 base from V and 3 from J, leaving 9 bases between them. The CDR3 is CASSQVLGANEKLFF. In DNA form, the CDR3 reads TGCGCCAGCAGCCAAGTACTGGGTGCTAATGAAAAACTGTTTTTT.

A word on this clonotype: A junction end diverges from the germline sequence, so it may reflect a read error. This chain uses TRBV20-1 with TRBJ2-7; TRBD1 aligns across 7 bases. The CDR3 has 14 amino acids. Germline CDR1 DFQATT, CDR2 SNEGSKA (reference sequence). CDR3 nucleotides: TGCAGTGCCACTGAGGGACAGTACCTATACGAGGAGTACTTC. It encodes CSATEGQYLYEEYF.

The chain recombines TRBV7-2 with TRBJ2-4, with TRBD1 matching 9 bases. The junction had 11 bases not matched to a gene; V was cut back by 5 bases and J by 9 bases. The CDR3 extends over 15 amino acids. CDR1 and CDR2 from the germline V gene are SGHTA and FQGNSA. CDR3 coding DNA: TGTGCCAGCAGCAAAGGTGGGACAGGGAAGGTCATTCAGTACTTC. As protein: CASSKGGTGKVIQYF.

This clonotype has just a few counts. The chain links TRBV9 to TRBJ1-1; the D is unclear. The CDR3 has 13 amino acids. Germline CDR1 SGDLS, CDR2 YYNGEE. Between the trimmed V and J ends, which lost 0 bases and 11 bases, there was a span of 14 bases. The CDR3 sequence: CASSVVTTDRAFF. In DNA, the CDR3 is TGTGCCAGCAGCGTAGTAACTACGGATCGGGCTTTCTTT.

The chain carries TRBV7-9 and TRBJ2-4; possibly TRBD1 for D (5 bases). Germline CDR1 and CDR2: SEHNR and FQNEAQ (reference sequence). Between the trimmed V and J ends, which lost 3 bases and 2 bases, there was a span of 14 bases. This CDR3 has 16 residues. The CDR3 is CASSFDSQGTKNIQYF. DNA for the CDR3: TGTGCCAGCAGCTTTGACAGCCAAGGGACCAAAAACATTCAGTACTTC.

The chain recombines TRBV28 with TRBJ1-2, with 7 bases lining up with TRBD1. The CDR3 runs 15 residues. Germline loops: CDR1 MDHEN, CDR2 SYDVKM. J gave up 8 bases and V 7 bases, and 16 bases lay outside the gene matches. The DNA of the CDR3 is TGTGCCAGCATCCCTGACAGGGCCCTCATCCGAGGCTACACCTTC. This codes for CASIPDRALIRGYTF.

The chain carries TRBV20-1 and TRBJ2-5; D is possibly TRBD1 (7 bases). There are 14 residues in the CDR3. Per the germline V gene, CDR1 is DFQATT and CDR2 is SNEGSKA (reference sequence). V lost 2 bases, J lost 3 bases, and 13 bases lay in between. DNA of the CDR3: TGCAGTGCTAGATCACCAGGGGGGAAAGAGACCCAGTACTTC. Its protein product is CSARSPGGKETQYF.

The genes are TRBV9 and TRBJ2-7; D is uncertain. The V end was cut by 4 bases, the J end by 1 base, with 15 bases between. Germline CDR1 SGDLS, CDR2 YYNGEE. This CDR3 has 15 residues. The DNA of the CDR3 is TGTGCCAGCAGCCCTGGGCGGATGACTTCCTACGAGCAGTACTTC. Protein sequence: CASSPGRMTSYEQYF.

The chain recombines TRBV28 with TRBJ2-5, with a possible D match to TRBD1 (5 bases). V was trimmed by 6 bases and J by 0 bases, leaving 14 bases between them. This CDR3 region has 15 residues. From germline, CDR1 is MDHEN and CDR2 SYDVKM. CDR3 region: CASSQGTQHQETQYF. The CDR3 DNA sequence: TGTGCCAGCAGCCAGGGAACTCAACACCAAGAGACCCAGTACTTC.

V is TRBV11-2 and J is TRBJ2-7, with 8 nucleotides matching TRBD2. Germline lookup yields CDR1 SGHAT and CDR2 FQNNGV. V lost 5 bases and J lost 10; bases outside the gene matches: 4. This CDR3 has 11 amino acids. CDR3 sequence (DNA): TGTGCCAGCAGCCCCCGGGAGGGCCAGTACTTC. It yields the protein CASSPREGQYF. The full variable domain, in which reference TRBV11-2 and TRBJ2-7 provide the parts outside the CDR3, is EAGVAQSPRYKIIEKRQSVAFWCNPISGHATLYWYQQILGQGPKLLIQFQNNGVVDDSQLPKDRFSAERLKGVDSTLKIQPAKLEDSAVYLCASSPREGQYFGPGTRLTVT.

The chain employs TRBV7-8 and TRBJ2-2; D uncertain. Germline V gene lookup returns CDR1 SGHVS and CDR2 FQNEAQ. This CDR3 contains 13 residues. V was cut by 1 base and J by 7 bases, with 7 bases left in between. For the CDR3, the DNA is TGTGCCAGCAGCTTAGGGGTCAGCGGGGAGCTGTTTTTT. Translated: CASSLGVSGELFF.

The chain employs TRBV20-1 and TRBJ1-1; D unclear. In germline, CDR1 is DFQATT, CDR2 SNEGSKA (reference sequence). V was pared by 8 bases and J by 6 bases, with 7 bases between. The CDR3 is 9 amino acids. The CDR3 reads CSTRPEAFF. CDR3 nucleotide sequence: TGCAGTACACGTCCTGAAGCTTTCTTT.

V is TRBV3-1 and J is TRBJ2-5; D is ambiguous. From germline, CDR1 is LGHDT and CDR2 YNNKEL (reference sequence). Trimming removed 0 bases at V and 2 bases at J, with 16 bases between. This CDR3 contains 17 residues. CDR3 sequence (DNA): TGTGCCAGCAGCCAAGATTATATAGGCACACTTCAAGAGACCCAGTACTTC. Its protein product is CASSQDYIGTLQETQYF.

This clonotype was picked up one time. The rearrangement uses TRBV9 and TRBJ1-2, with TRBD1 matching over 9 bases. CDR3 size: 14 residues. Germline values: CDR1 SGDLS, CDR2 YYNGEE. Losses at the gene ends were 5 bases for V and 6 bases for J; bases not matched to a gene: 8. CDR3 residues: CASSEYRGQDGYTF. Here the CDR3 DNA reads TGTGCCAGCAGTGAATACAGGGGGCAGGATGGCTACACCTTC.

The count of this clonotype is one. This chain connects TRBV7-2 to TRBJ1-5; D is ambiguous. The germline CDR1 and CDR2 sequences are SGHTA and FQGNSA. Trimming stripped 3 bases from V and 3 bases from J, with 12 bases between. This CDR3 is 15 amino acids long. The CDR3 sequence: CASSFKGGDNQPQHF. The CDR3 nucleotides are TGTGCCAGCAGCTTCAAAGGTGGGGACAATCAGCCCCAGCATTTT.

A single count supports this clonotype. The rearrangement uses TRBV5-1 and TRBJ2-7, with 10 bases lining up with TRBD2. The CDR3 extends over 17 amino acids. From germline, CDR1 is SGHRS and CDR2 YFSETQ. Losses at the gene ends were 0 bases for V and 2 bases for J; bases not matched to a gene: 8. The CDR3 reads CASSLAYPSGGTYEQYF. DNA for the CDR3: TGCGCCAGCAGCTTGGCTTATCCTAGCGGGGGTACCTACGAGCAGTACTTC.

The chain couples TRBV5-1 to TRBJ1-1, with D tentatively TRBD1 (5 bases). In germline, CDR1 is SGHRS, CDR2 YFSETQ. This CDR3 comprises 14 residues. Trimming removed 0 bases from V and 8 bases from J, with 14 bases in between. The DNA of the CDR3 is TGCGCCAGCAGCTTGGAGTCTAGTGCAGGGGAAGCTTTCTTT. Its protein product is CASSLESSAGEAFF.

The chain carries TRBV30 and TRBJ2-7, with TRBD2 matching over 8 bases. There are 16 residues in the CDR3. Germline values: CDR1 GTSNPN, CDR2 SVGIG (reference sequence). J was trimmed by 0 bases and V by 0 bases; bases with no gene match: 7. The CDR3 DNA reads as TGTGCCTGGAGTGTATATTGGCGGGGGGCCTCCTACGAGCAGTACTTC. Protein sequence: CAWSVYWRGASYEQYF.

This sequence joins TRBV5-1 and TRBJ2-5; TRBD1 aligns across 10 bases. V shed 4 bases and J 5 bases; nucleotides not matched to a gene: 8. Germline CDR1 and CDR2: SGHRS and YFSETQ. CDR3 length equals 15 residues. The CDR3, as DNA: TGCGCCAGCAGCCACGGGACAGGGGTTCGCGAGACCCAGTACTTC. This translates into CASSHGTGVRETQYF.

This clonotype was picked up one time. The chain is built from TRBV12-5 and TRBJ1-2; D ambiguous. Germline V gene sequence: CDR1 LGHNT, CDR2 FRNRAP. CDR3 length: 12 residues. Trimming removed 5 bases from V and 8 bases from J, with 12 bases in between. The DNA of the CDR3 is TGTGCTAGTGGTAAGGGCATCGGAGGCTACACCTTC. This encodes CASGKGIGGYTF.

In nucleotides, the CDR3 is TGCGCCAGCACCAAGGGGGACAGTAACTACGAGCAGTACTTC. This encodes CASTKGDSNYEQYF. The genes are TRBV5-1 and TRBJ2-7; 7 bases fit TRBD1. The V segment lost 6 bases and the J segment 3 bases; nucleotides outside the gene matches: 9. The germline V gene encodes CDR1 SGHRS and CDR2 YFSETQ. CDR3 size: 14 residues.

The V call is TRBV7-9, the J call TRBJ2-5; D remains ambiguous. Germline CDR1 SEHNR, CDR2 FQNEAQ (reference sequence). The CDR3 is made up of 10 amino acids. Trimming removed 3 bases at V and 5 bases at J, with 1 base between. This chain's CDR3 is CASSFETQYF. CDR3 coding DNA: TGTGCCAGCAGCTTTGAGACCCAGTACTTC.